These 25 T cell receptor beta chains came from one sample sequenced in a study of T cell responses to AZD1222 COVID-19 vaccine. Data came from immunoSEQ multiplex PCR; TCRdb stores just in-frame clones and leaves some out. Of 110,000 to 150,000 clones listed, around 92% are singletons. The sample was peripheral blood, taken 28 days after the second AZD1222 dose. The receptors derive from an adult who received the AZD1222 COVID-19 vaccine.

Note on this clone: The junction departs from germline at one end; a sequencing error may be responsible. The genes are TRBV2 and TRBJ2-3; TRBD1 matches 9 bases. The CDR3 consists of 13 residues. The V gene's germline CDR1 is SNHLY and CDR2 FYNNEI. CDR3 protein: CASSEALRDRVRF. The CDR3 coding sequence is TGTGCCAGCAGTGAAGCGCTGCGGGACAGGGTACGTTTT.

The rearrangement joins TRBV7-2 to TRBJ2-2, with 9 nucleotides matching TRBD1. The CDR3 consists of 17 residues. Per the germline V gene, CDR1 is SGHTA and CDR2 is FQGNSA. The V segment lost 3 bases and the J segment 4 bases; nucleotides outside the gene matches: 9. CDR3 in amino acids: CASSFPLQGAATGELFF. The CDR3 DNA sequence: TGTGCCAGCAGCTTCCCGCTACAGGGGGCGGCCACCGGGGAGCTGTTTTTT.

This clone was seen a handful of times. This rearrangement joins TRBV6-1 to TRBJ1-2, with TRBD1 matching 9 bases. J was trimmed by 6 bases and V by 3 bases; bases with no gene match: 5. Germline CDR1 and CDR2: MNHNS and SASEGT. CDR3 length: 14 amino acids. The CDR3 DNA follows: TGTGCCAGCAGTGAGTTACAGGGGGCCGATGGCTACACCTTC. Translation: CASSELQGADGYTF.

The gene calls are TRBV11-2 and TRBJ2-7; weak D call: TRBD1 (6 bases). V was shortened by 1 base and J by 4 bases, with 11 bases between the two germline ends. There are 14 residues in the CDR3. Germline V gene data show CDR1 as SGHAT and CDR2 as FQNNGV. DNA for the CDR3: TGTGCCAGCAGCTTAGTCAGGGGTCCTTACGAGCAGTACTTC. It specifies CASSLVRGPYEQYF. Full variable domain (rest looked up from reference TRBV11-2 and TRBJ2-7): EAGVAQSPRYKIIEKRQSVAFWCNPISGHATLYWYQQILGQGPKLLIQFQNNGVVDDSQLPKDRFSAERLKGVDSTLKIQPAKLEDSAVYLCASSLVRGPYEQYFGPGTRLTVT.

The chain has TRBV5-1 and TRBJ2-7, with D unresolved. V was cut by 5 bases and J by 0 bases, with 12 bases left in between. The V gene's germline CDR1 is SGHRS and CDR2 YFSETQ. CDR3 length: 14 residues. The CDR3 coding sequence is TGCGCCAGCAGTCTACTATCGAGCTCCTACGAGCAGTACTTC. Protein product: CASSLLSSSYEQYF.

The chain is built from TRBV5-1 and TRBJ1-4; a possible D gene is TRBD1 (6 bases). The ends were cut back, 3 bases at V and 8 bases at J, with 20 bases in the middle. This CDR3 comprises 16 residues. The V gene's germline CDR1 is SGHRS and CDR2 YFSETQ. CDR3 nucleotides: TGCGCCAGCAGCTCAGGGACGGACAGAGGAACCGAAAAACTGTTTTTT. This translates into CASSSGTDRGTEKLFF. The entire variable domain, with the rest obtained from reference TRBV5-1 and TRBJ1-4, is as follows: KAGVTQTPRYLIKTRGQQVTLSCSPISGHRSVSWYQQTPGQGLQFLFEYFSETQRNKGNFPGRFSGRQFSNSRSEMNVSTLELGDSALYLCASSSGTDRGTEKLFFGSGTQLSVL.

The CDR3 nucleotides are TGCGCCAGCAGGCGAGGACTAGCGCAAAACATTCAGTACTTC. Its protein product is CASRRGLAQNIQYF. The rearrangement links TRBV4-1 to TRBJ2-4, with 9 bases that match TRBD2. From germline, CDR1 is MGHRA and CDR2 YSYEKL. The CDR3 sequence is 14 residues long. The J segment lost 5 bases and the V segment lost 6 bases, leaving 5 bases of the junction unmatched.

The CDR3 DNA sequence: TGTGCCAGCAGTTTCGTAGGGCGCGAGCAGTACTTC. This translates into CASSFVGREQYF. The chain employs TRBV27 and TRBJ2-7; D ambiguous. Germline values: CDR1 MNHEY, CDR2 SMNVEV (reference sequence). V was pared by 3 bases and J by 6 bases, with 9 bases between. The CDR3 has 12 amino acids.

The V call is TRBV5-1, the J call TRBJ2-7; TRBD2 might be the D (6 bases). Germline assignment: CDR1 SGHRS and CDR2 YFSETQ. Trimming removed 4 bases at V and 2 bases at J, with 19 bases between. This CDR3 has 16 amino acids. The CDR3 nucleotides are TGCGCCAGCAGCGTCCAGGACGGGAGAACGACCTACGAGCAGTACTTC. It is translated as CASSVQDGRTTYEQYF.

CDR3 sequence: CASSYLGRPYEQYF. The CDR3 DNA reads as TGTGCCAGCAGTTACTTAGGCAGGCCCTACGAGCAGTACTTC. The V and J genes are TRBV6-5 and TRBJ2-7, with D uncertain. The length of the CDR3 is 14 residues. Between the trimmed V and J ends, which lost 1 base and 2 bases, there was a span of 9 bases. Looked up from germline, CDR1 is MNHEY and CDR2 is SVGAGI.

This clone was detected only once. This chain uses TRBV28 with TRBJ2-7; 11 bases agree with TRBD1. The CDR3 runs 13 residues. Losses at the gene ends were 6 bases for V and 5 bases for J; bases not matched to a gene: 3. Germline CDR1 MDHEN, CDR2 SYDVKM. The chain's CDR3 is CASSPGQGDEQYF. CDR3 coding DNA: TGTGCCAGCAGCCCGGGACAGGGGGACGAGCAGTACTTC.

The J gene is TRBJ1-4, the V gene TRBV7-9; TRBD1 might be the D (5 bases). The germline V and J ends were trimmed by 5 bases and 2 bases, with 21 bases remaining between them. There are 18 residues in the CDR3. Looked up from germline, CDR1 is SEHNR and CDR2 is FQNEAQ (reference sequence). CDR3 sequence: CASSPRGGSGVTNEKLFF. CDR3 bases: TGTGCCAGCAGCCCTCGGGGCGGGAGCGGAGTGACTAATGAAAAACTGTTTTTT.

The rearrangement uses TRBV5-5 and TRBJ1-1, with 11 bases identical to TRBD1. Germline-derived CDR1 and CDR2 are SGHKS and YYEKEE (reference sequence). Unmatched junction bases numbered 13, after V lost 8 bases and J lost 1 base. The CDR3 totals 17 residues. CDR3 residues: CASNLLPGQGGNTEAFF. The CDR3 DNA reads TGTGCCAGTAACCTATTACCGGGACAGGGGGGGAACACTGAAGCTTTCTTT.

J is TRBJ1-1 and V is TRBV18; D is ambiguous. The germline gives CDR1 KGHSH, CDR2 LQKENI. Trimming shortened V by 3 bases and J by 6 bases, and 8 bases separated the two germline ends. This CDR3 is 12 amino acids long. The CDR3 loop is CASSPGRAEAFF. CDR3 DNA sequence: TGTGCCAGCTCACCTGGTCGGGCTGAAGCTTTCTTT.

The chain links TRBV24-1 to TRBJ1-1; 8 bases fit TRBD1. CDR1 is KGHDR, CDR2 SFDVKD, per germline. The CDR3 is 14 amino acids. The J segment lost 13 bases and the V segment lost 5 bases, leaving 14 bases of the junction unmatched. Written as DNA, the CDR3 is TGTGCCACCAGTGGCCAGGGAGCAGGGGGCTCGGTTTTCTTT. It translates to CATSGQGAGGSVFF.

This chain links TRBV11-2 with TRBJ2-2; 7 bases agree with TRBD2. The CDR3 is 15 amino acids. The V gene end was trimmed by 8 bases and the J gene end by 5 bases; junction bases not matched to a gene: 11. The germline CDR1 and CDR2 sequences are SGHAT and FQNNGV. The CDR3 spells CASASPRERTGELFF. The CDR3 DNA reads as TGTGCCAGCGCGTCCCCGCGGGAGAGGACCGGGGAGCTGTTTTTT.

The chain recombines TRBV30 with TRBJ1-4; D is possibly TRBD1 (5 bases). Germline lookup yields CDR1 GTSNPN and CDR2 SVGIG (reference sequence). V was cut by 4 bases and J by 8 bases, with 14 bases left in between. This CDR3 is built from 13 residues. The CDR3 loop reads CAWKTDRQEKLFF. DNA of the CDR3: TGTGCCTGGAAGACAGACCGTCAGGAAAAACTGTTTTTT. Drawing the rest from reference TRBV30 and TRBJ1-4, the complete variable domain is SQTIHQWPATLVQPVGSPLSLECTVEGTSNPNLYWYRQAAGRGLQLLFYSVGIGQISSEVPQNLSASRPQDRQFILSSKKLLLSDSGFYLCAWKTDRQEKLFFGSGTQLSVL.

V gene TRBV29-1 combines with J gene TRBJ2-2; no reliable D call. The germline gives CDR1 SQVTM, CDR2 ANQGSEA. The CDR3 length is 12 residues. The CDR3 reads CISTGFTGELFF. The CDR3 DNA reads TGCATCTCTACCGGCTTTACCGGGGAGCTGTTTTTT.

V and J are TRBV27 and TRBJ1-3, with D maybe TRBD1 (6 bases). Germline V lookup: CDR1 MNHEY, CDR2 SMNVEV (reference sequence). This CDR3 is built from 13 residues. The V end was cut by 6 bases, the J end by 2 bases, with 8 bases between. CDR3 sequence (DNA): TGTGCCAGCAGGAACAGGGCTGGAAACACCATATATTTT. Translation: CASRNRAGNTIYF.

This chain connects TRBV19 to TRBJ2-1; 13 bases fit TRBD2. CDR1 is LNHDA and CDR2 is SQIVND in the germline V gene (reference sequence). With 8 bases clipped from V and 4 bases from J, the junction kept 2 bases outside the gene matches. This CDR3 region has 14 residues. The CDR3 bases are TGTGCCAGTTCGGGACTAGCGGGATACAATGAGCAGTTCTTC. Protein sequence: CASSGLAGYNEQFF. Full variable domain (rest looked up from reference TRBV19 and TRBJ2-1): DGGITQSPKYLFRKEGQNVTLSCEQNLNHDAMYWYRQDPGQGLRLIYYSQIVNDFQKGDIAEGYSVSREKKESFPLTVTSAQKNPTAFYLCASSGLAGYNEQFFGPGTRLTVL.

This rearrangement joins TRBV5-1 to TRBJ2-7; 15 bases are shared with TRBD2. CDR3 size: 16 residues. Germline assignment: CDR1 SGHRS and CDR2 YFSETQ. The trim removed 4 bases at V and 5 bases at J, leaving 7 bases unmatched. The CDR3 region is CASSPGLAGGPHEQYF. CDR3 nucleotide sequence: TGCGCCAGCAGCCCCGGACTAGCGGGAGGGCCCCACGAGCAGTACTTC. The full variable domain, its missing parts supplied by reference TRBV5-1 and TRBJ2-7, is KAGVTQTPRYLIKTRGQQVTLSCSPISGHRSVSWYQQTPGQGLQFLFEYFSETQRNKGNFPGRFSGRQFSNSRSEMNVSTLELGDSALYLCASSPGLAGGPHEQYFGPGTRLTVT.

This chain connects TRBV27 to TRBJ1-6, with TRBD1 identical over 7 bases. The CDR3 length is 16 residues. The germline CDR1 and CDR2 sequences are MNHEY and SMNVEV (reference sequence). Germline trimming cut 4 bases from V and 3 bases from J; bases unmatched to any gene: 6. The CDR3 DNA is TGTGCCAGCAGTTCAGGGGGACGGGGCTATAATTCACCCCTCCACTTT. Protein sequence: CASSSGGRGYNSPLHF.

CDR3 in DNA: TGTGCCAGCAGCCCTAGCGGTAGGTCCTACAATGAGCAGTTCTTC. Translated: CASSPSGRSYNEQFF. The rearrangement uses TRBV11-2 and TRBJ2-1; 7 bases are shared with TRBD2. Germline V gene data show CDR1 as SGHAT and CDR2 as FQNNGV. Trimming removed 5 bases from V and 1 base from J; junction bases left unmatched: 5. The CDR3 sequence is 15 residues long.

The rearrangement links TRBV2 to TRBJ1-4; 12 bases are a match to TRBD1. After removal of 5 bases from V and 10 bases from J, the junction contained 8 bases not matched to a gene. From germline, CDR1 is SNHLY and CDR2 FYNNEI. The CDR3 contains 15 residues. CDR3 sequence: CASSPGTGGAGKLFF. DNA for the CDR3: TGTGCCAGCAGTCCCGGGACAGGGGGCGCGGGAAAACTGTTTTTT.

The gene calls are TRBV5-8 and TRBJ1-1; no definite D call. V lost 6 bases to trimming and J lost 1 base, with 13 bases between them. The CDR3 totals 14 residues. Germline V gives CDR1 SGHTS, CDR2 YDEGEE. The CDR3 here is CASNGRNWNTEAFF. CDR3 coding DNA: TGTGCCAGCAACGGGCGTAATTGGAACACTGAAGCTTTCTTT.